Sequencing of this T cell receptor (beta chain) was carried out in a study of shared clonotypes between healthy human individuals. Study-level information: The cohort had a couple of women and a few men, ages 18 to 49.

Trimming removed 0 bases at V and 0 bases at J, with 5 bases between. The CDR3 is made up of 14 amino acids. Looked up from germline, CDR1 is SGHTA and CDR2 is FQGTGA. Sequenced by immunoSEQ multiplex PCR; TCRdb stores in-frame clones only, minus some. In the table there are more than 450,000 clones, 75% to 85% of which are singletons. This clone is a singleton in its sample. Sample: PBMCs. The source of this sequence is a woman in her thirties or forties in good health. Some clones in this sample may be carry-over from other donors' samples. The J gene is TRBJ2-5, the V gene TRBV7-3; D is unresolved. As DNA, the CDR3 is TGTGCCAGCAGCTTAACTGGGAACCAAGAGACCCAGTACTTC. Protein: CASSLTGNQETQYF.